The 18 T cell receptor beta chains in this list originate from one sample, sequenced in a study of cytomegalovirus exposure and HLA in healthy donors. A multiplex PCR was run with 60 Vbeta primers and 13 Jbeta primers. The protocol was immunoSEQ multiplex PCR, while the TCRdb copy is restricted to in-frame clones and leaves out a portion. The table records some 200,000 clones, 81% of them present only once. The sample was PBMCs. The receptors here all came from a man aged 50-59 years in good health and CMV-seronegative.

The chain uses TRBV7-2 and TRBJ2-5, with 7 bases fitting TRBD2. The CDR3 is 15 amino acids. V shed 7 bases, J shed 4 bases, and the junction held 12 bases outside the gene matches. The germline CDR1 and CDR2 sequences are SGHTA and FQGNSA. For the CDR3, the DNA is TGTGCCAGCACCGATAATGTGGGACTAAGAGAGACCCAGTACTTC. Its translation is CASTDNVGLRETQYF.

The chain couples TRBV15 to TRBJ2-5; no definite D call. With the DNA end fitting TRBJ2-7 better, the J assignment may be wrong. Germline V gene lookup returns CDR1 LNHNV and CDR2 YYDKDF (reference sequence). This CDR3 is built from 12 residues. The CDR3 region has the DNA TGTGCCACCAGCAGAGATGCCTACGAGCAGTACTTC. Amino acid sequence: CATSRDAYEQYF.

The chain is built from TRBV21-1 and TRBJ1-2; TRBD1 is taken as the D call from the table, unchecked against the DNA. TRBV21-1 is reported as a pseudogene. This CDR3 has 17 amino acids. The DNA for the CDR3 is TGTGCCAGCAGCAAAAGATCTATCAGGGGGACTTTAAGGGGCTACACCTTC. It specifies CASSKRSIRGTLRGYTF.

The rearrangement joins TRBV13 to TRBJ1-4, with a tentative D call TRBD1 (6 bases). The CDR3 is 16 residues long. V lost 6 bases, J lost 0 bases, and 14 bases lay in between. Per germline, CDR1 PRHDT and CDR2 FYEKMQ (reference sequence). The CDR3 DNA reads TGTGCCAGCAGTCGTGGACAGCTTGCAACTAATGAAAAACTGTTTTTT. It yields the protein CASSRGQLATNEKLFF.

The CDR3, as DNA: TGTGCCCAGGGACTAGCGGGGTTAGAGACCCAGTACTTC. This translates into CAQGLAGLETQYF. V gene TRBV30 combines with J gene TRBJ2-5, with 13 bases fitting TRBD2. Trimming at V came to 8 bases and at J to 4 bases, leaving 4 bases not matched to a gene. The V gene's germline CDR1 is GTSNPN and CDR2 SVGIG (reference sequence). The CDR3 has 13 amino acids.

This chain links TRBV5-6 with TRBJ2-2; 8 nucleotides match TRBD1. This CDR3 is built from 15 residues. With V trimmed by 2 bases and J by 3 bases, 3 bases remained unmatched. Germline CDR1 SGHDT, CDR2 YYEEEE. The CDR3 reads CASSFRDRHTGELFF. CDR3 nucleotides: TGTGCCAGCAGCTTCCGGGACAGGCACACCGGGGAGCTGTTTTTT.

V and J are TRBV6-5 and TRBJ2-7; D is perhaps TRBD2 (6 bases). Germline V gene sequence: CDR1 MNHEY, CDR2 SVGAGI. This CDR3 is built from 15 residues. Trimming cost V 5 bases and J 2 bases, with 16 bases left between them. The CDR3 loop is CASSMPRGIAYEQYF. CDR3 sequence (DNA): TGTGCCAGCAGTATGCCGCGGGGAATTGCCTACGAGCAGTACTTC.

This clone was found once. This chain uses TRBV7-9 with TRBJ2-2; 8 bases agree with TRBD1. The CDR3 runs 15 residues. The germline CDR1 and CDR2 sequences are SEHNR and FQNEAQ (reference sequence). J lost 3 bases, V lost 0 bases, and 0 bases had no gene match. The CDR3 is CASSLARGHTGELFF. The CDR3 nucleotides are TGTGCCAGCAGCTTAGCCAGGGGGCACACCGGGGAGCTGTTTTTT.

The chain couples TRBV27 to TRBJ1-3; D is unclear. Trimming stripped 3 bases from V and 2 bases from J, with 8 bases between. Germline CDR1 MNHEY, CDR2 SMNVEV (reference sequence). CDR3 size: 14 residues. The CDR3 sequence: CASSFSQAGNTIYF. DNA of the CDR3: TGTGCCAGCAGTTTCAGCCAGGCTGGAAACACCATATATTTT.

The chain combines TRBV7-9 with TRBJ2-2, with TRBD1 matching 9 bases. Germline CDR1 and CDR2: SEHNR and FQNEAQ (reference sequence). There are 15 residues in the CDR3. V trimming: 5 bases; J trimming: 6 bases; junction bases outside the gene matches: 7. The CDR3: CASSGDRVGAGELFF. CDR3 bases: TGTGCCAGCAGCGGGGACAGGGTCGGCGCCGGGGAGCTGTTTTTT.

This rearrangement joins TRBV6-4 to TRBJ2-1; 10 bases fit TRBD2. This CDR3 spans 16 amino acids. The ends lost 0 bases at V and 9 bases at J; junction bases unmatched: 8. Germline V gene lookup returns CDR1 MRHNA and CDR2 SNTAGT. In nucleotides, the CDR3 is TGTGCCAGCAGTGACTCGATATCTAGCGGGGGCGGTGAGCAGTTCTTC. Translated: CASSDSISSGGGEQFF.

This clone was counted a few times. This chain links TRBV7-2 with TRBJ1-4; 8 positions match TRBD1. The CDR3 totals 16 residues. The germline V gene has CDR1 SGHTA and CDR2 FQGNSA. V lost 0 bases and J lost 7; bases outside the gene matches: 7. CDR3 sequence (DNA): TGTGCCAGCAGCTTAGCCGGGACAGGAGGTGGTGAAAAACTGTTTTTT. This translates into CASSLAGTGGGEKLFF.

V usage is TRBV27 and J usage is TRBJ2-3, with TRBD2 as a possible D gene (6 bases). CDR3 length equals 13 residues. The V gene lost 3 bases and the J gene lost 4 bases, with 8 bases spanning the gap. Germline CDR1 MNHEY, CDR2 SMNVEV (reference sequence). Written as DNA, the CDR3 is TGTGCCAGCAGTTTGGAGGGCCCAGATACGCAGTATTTT. As protein: CASSLEGPDTQYF.

The chain carries TRBV2 and TRBJ1-5, with 7 bases fitting TRBD1. Unmatched junction bases numbered 4, after V lost 5 bases and J lost 3 bases. There are 14 residues in the CDR3. Looked up from germline, CDR1 is SNHLY and CDR2 is FYNNEI. CDR3 in DNA: TGTGCCAGCAGTCCGGGACAGCCCAATCAGCCCCAGCATTTT. Its translation is CASSPGQPNQPQHF. The full variable domain, completed using reference TRBV2 and TRBJ1-5, is EPEVTQTPSHQVTQMGQEVILRCVPISNHLYFYWYRQILGQKVEFLVSFYNNEISEKSEIFDDQFSVERPDGSNFTLKIRSTKLEDSAMYFCASSPGQPNQPQHFGDGTRLSIL.

The V gene is TRBV4-2, the J gene TRBJ1-1; TRBD1 might be the D (5 bases). The V gene's germline CDR1 is LGHNA and CDR2 YNFKEQ. The CDR3 consists of 14 residues. Trimming cost V 1 base and J 4 bases, with 10 bases left between them. The CDR3 coding sequence is TGTGCCAGCAGCCAAGCGGCAGGGCGCACTGAAGCTTTCTTT. Protein product: CASSQAAGRTEAFF.

This chain joins TRBV9 and TRBJ2-3, with TRBD2 matching 7 bases. J lost 2 bases, V lost 4 bases, and 7 bases had no gene match. The CDR3 length is 15 residues. From germline, CDR1 is SGDLS and CDR2 YYNGEE. CDR3 in amino acids: CASSPYAGDTDTQYF. In nucleotides, the CDR3 is TGTGCCAGCAGCCCTTATGCGGGGGACACAGATACGCAGTATTTT.

In this sample, this clone turned up once. V gene TRBV27 combines with J gene TRBJ1-5, with TRBD1 as a possible D gene (6 bases). Germline lookup yields CDR1 MNHEY and CDR2 SMNVEV (reference sequence). The germline V and J ends were trimmed by 3 bases and 3 bases, with 9 bases remaining between them. The CDR3 spans 14 residues. CDR3: CASSFMGANQPQHF. Written as DNA, the CDR3 is TGTGCCAGCAGTTTTATGGGGGCCAATCAGCCCCAGCATTTT.

The CDR3 spells CASSVSNDMQTYEQYF. The CDR3 DNA sequence: TGTGCCAGCAGCGTAAGCAACGACATGCAAACCTACGAGCAGTACTTC. This chain links TRBV9 with TRBJ2-7; D is undetermined. V dropped 1 base and J dropped 2 bases, with 16 bases sitting between them. Germline CDR1 is SGDLS and CDR2 is YYNGEE. The CDR3 runs 16 residues.